These T cell receptor beta chains were read from a single sample in a study of OX40 agonist ivuxolimab in advanced cancers. Using immunoSEQ multiplex PCR, the repertoire was profiled, and TCRdb retains in-frame clones only, with some absent. The data contain approximately 110,000 clones, about nine tenths of them singletons. Sequences were derived from CD4+ or CD8+ T cells sorted from blood, sampled in a trial of the OX40 agonist ivuxolimab. These receptors all stem from an adult with an advanced solid tumor such as melanoma, head and neck, liver or kidney cancer. Each CDR3 is given with its conserved first and last residue. A D gene is named only where the DNA matches it firmly. A clone size is listed for some rows: how often the clone was seen (once, few, many), or a class if it is expanded.

>TRBD2|TRBV5-1|TRBJ2-3|-
CASSLGTSGRRTDTQYF
TGCGCCAGCAGCCTGGGGACTAGCGGGAGGCGCACAGATACGCAGTATTTT
>-|TRBV27|TRBJ2-3|once
CASSVRGSGSTDTQYF
TGTGCCAGCAGTGTCCGGGGGAGCGGGAGCACAGATACGCAGTATTTT
>TRBD1|TRBV5-5|TRBJ2-7|-
CASSPGTGVGHEQYF
TGTGCCAGCAGCCCCGGGACAGGGGTCGGCCACGAGCAGTACTTC
>-|TRBV28|TRBJ1-1|-
CASKKDEAFF
TGTGCCAGCAAGAAGGATGAAGCTTTCTTT
>TRBD1|TRBV28|TRBJ2-7|-
CASTSGGEYEQYF
TGTGCCAGCACGTCAGGGGGCGAATACGAGCAGTACTTC
>-|TRBV27|TRBJ2-1|once
CASSWDSNEQFF
TGTGCCAGCAGTTGGGACTCGAATGAGCAGTTCTTC
>-|TRBV14|TRBJ2-7|-
CASSQTTDPGSYEQYF
TGTGCCAGCAGCCAGACAACGGACCCCGGCTCCTACGAGCAGTACTTC
>-|TRBV11-3|TRBJ1-4|once
CASSAAGKLNEKLFF
TGTGCCAGCAGCGCCGCAGGCAAGCTTAATGAAAAACTGTTTTTT
>TRBD2|TRBV5-1|TRBJ2-1|-
CASSLGPSGTYNEQFF
TGCGCCAGCAGCTTGGGACCTAGCGGGACCTACAATGAGCAGTTCTTC
>-|TRBV2|TRBJ2-1|once
CASRNMGGYNEQFF
TGTGCCAGCCGGAACATGGGGGGCTACAATGAGCAGTTCTTC
>-|TRBV6-5|TRBJ1-5|-
CASSSAGMGQPQHF
TGTGCCAGCAGTTCGGCGGGAATGGGTCAGCCCCAGCATTTT
>-|TRBV5-6|TRBJ2-7|-
CASSLLGGAGEQYF
TGTGCCAGCAGCTTGCTGGGAGGCGCCGGCGAGCAGTACTTC
>-|TRBV19|TRBJ1-5|-
CASRTANSNQPQHF
TGTGCCAGCCGGACAGCTAATAGCAATCAGCCCCAGCATTTT
>-|TRBV28|TRBJ1-2|-
CASSGNYGYTF
TGTGCCAGCAGTGGAAATTATGGCTACACCTTC
>-|TRBV9|TRBJ2-3|-
CASSANRDADTQYF
TGTGCCAGCAGCGCCAACAGGGATGCAGATACGCAGTATTTT
>-|TRBV5-1|TRBJ1-1|once
CASSTGTEAFF
TGCGCCAGCAGCACAGGCACTGAAGCTTTCTTT
>-|TRBV5-8|TRBJ1-3|-
CASSLWVSSGNTIYF
TGTGCCAGCAGCTTGTGGGTGAGCTCTGGAAACACCATATATTTT
>-|TRBV21-1|TRBJ2-1|-
CASSPRSQGSHEQFF
TGTGCCAGCAGCCCACGATCGCAGGGAAGTCATGAGCAGTTCTTC
>TRBD1|TRBV18|TRBJ1-4|-
CASSFPGQPNEKLFF
TGTGCCAGCTCCTTCCCGGGACAGCCTAATGAAAAACTGTTTTTT
>-|TRBV4-1|TRBJ1-2|once
CASSQDRGQNYGYTF
TGCGCCAGCAGCCAAGATAGGGGACAAAACTATGGCTACACCTTC
>-|TRBV16|TRBJ1-1|-
CASSQPEGRVNTEAFF
TGTGCCAGCAGCCAACCGGAAGGGCGGGTGAACACTGAAGCTTTCTTT
>-|TRBV11-2|TRBJ2-1|-
CASSLRGSRSLGEQFF
TGTGCCAGCAGCTTAAGGGGGAGCCGGAGTTTAGGTGAGCAGTTCTTC
>-|TRBV11-3|TRBJ1-3|-
CASSLDLRAGNTIYF
TGTGCCAGCAGCTTAGATCTACGAGCAGGAAACACCATATATTTT
>-|TRBV25-1|TRBJ2-1|-
CASSGSSGNNEQFF
TGTGCCAGCAGTGGGAGTAGCGGTAACAATGAGCAGTTCTTC
>-|TRBV9|TRBJ2-2|-
CASSVDPVGELFF
TGTGCCAGCAGCGTAGATCCGGTCGGGGAGCTGTTTTTT
>-|TRBV6-5|TRBJ1-1|-
CASRGHENTEAFF
TGTGCCAGCAGGGGACATGAGAACACTGAAGCTTTCTTT
>TRBD1|TRBV5-1|TRBJ2-5|few
CASSLSQGAVETQYF
TGCGCCAGCAGCTTGTCACAGGGGGCGGTGGAGACCCAGTACTTC
>-|TRBV6-5|TRBJ1-3|-
CASSYTGMSGNTIYF
TGTGCCAGCAGTTATACAGGGATGTCTGGAAACACCATATATTTT
>TRBD1|TRBV7-2|TRBJ1-1|-
CASSSLDRGFTEAFF
TGTGCCAGCAGCTCCCTAGACAGGGGGTTCACTGAAGCTTTCTTT
>-|TRBV6-6|TRBJ1-5|-
CASSYLGDQPQHF
TGTGCCAGCAGTTACCTAGGGGATCAGCCCCAGCATTTT
>-|TRBV28|TRBJ1-2|-
CASSFLLYGYTF
TGTGCCAGCAGTTTCCTTCTCTATGGCTACACCTTC
>TRBD2|TRBV5-4|TRBJ2-1|-
CASSSLAGGPNEQFF
TGTGCCAGCAGCTCCCTAGCGGGAGGGCCCAATGAGCAGTTCTTC
>-|TRBV2|TRBJ2-7|-
CASGNNSYEQYF
TGTGCCAGCGGAAATAACTCCTACGAGCAGTACTTC
>-|TRBV7-3|TRBJ2-4|-
CASSLLGDIQYF
TGTGCCAGCAGCCTACTCGGGGACATTCAGTACTTC
>-|TRBV7-3|TRBJ2-3|-
CASSLGQVGDTQYF
TGTGCCAGCAGCTTAGGGCAGGTGGGAGATACGCAGTATTTT
>TRBD2|TRBV7-2|TRBJ2-5|-
CASSPGRVGETQYF
TGTGCCAGCAGCCCTGGGAGGGTGGGGGAGACCCAGTACTTC
>-|TRBV25-1|TRBJ2-1|-
CASSDRSSRSSYNEQFF
TGTGCCAGCAGTGATCGGTCTAGCCGGAGCTCCTACAATGAGCAGTTCTTC
>-|TRBV5-6|TRBJ1-2|-
CASSLDRSHYGYTF
TGTGCCAGCAGCTTGGACAGGAGCCACTATGGCTACACCTTC
>-|TRBV28|TRBJ1-1|-
CASRRGDTEAFF
TGTGCCAGCAGGCGGGGGGACACTGAAGCTTTCTTT
>-|TRBV28|TRBJ2-7|-
CASSFSRPSYEQYF
TGTGCCAGCAGTTTTTCTCGGCCCTCCTACGAGCAGTACTTC
>TRBD2|TRBV14|TRBJ2-1|-
CASSPLGGVYNEQFF
TGTGCCAGCAGCCCCTTGGGGGGGGTCTACAATGAGCAGTTCTTC
>-|TRBV19|TRBJ2-7|-
CASSVTGGYEQYF
TGTGCCAGTAGTGTCACAGGAGGCTACGAGCAGTACTTC
>-|TRBV7-3|TRBJ2-7|once
CASSRGRVSGLISYEQYF
TGTGCCAGCAGTCGGGGACGTGTTTCAGGACTCATCTCCTACGAGCAGTACTTC
>TRBD1|TRBV4-2|TRBJ1-1|-
CASSSGGAGTEAFF
TGTGCCAGCAGTTCAGGGGGGGCCGGCACTGAAGCTTTCTTT
>-|TRBV19|TRBJ1-6|-
CASSIVGGWDSPLHF
TGTGCCAGTAGTATTGTTGGGGGATGGGATTCACCCCTCCACTTT
>-|TRBV6-6|TRBJ2-2|-
CASESTNTGELFF
TGTGCCAGTGAGAGTACGAACACCGGGGAGCTGTTTTTT
>TRBD2|TRBV4-2|TRBJ2-1|once
CASSQRLADYNEQFF
TGTGCCAGCAGCCAAAGACTAGCTGATTACAATGAGCAGTTCTTC
>-|TRBV19|TRBJ2-7|once
CASSIGAPYEQYF
TGTGCCAGTAGTATAGGGGCACCTTACGAGCAGTACTTC
>-|TRBV25-1|TRBJ1-2|-
CASSEYHGSYGYTF
TGTGCCAGCAGTGAATATCACGGGAGCTATGGCTACACCTTC
>-|TRBV28|TRBJ2-3|-
CASTSPGSTDTQYF
TGTGCCAGCACCTCCCCAGGGAGCACAGATACGCAGTATTTT
>-|TRBV18|TRBJ1-1|once
CASSLQRVQEGAFF
TGTGCCAGCTCACTCCAAAGGGTACAGGAGGGAGCTTTCTTT
>-|TRBV28|TRBJ2-1|-
CASSRTGGTNEQFF
TGTGCCAGCAGTCGGACTGGGGGGACCAATGAGCAGTTCTTC
>-|TRBV2|TRBJ2-3|-
CASRGAADTQYF
TGTGCCAGCAGGGGGGCGGCAGATACGCAGTATTTT
>TRBD1|TRBV29-1|TRBJ2-1|-
CSVVDRARAYNEQFF
TGCAGCGTGGTAGACAGGGCTCGAGCCTACAATGAGCAGTTCTTC
>TRBD2|TRBV30|TRBJ2-7|-
CAWELAGARYEQYF
TGTGCCTGGGAACTAGCGGGAGCAAGATACGAGCAGTACTTC
>-|TRBV18|TRBJ2-1|-
CASSPTGDNEQFF
TGTGCCAGCTCACCCACAGGAGACAATGAGCAGTTCTTC
>-|TRBV9|TRBJ2-4|-
CASSGGRELNIQYF
TGTGCCAGCAGCGGCGGCCGGGAACTGAACATTCAGTACTTC
>-|TRBV14|TRBJ2-1|-
CASSDLAVGAGVGSYNEQFF
TGTGCCAGCAGCGATTTAGCGGTCGGGGCAGGCGTGGGCTCCTACAATGAGCAGTTCTTC
>-|TRBV5-4|TRBJ2-3|-
CASRPQTDTDTQYF
TGTGCCAGCCGCCCTCAGACAGACACAGATACGCAGTATTTT
>-|TRBV7-9|TRBJ2-6|-
CASSLARVSGANVLTF
TGTGCCAGCAGCTTGGCAAGGGTCTCTGGGGCCAACGTCCTGACTTTC